This T cell receptor (beta chain) came from a study of blood T cells in healthy people across ages. As regards this clonotype: What it binds is unknown. With a much larger clone just one base away, this may be a read error.

Overall study findings and caveats: Any conclusive comparison of naive versus antigen-experienced cells was prevented by using unsorted PBMCs.

Extraction of total RNA produced a minimum of 5.5 micrograms from each sample. Next came a second PCR, run for roughly 7 to 12 cycles, which used a sample-barcoded 5' primer along with a J-beta primer mix. Every molecule of cDNA carried a tag from a template-switch adaptor with 12 random nucleotides. A single record per CDR3 protein comes from TCRdb applying MiXCR to the 5' RACE reads. The sample records 1.5 million to 2 million distinct CDR3 sequences, 28% being singletons. This CDR3 spans 11 amino acids. The V gene lost 4 bases and the J gene lost 10 bases, with 11 bases spanning the gap. CDR1 and CDR2 (germline): DFQATT, SNEGSKA (reference sequence).

The chain uses TRBV20-1 and TRBJ2-1; the D is unclear. Specimen: blood. The receptor was isolated from a woman aged 25-40 years in good health. Here the CDR3 DNA reads TGCAGTGCTATTCGTTCCTACGAGCAGTTCTTC. Protein: CSAIRSYEQFF.